The rows below give T cell receptor beta chains drawn from one sample of a study of cytotoxic CD8 clonotypes in ibrutinib-treated CLL. The data were produced by immunoSEQ multiplex PCR, yet TCRdb's version contains in-frame clones alone and is incomplete. This table has 75,000 to 80,000 clones, roughly 83% appearing once. The sequences come from PBMCs, collected after 24 months of ibrutinib treatment. These receptor sequences come from a human donor with chronic lymphocytic leukemia. Both conserved end residues are part of each CDR3. Each record gives: V gene, CDR3 protein.

TRBV6-1	CASIRGVDTGELFF
TRBV2	CASRITRSYEQYF
TRBV19	CASSIRLAGGSPPATQYF
TRBV4-2	CASSQDKAGALATNEKLFF
TRBV15	CATSRDVIAASSGANVLTF
TRBV28	CASSPGSLYGYTF
TRBV19	CASSMRGGEQYF
TRBV19	CASTLAGRSYNEQFF
TRBV9	CASSVEDSGRSDTQYF
TRBV11-2	CASSLDGSASGRALETQYF
TRBV27	CASSQYRGIGANVLTF
TRBV6-6	CASSYQKGGYAYEQYF
TRBV25-1	CASSTGAHYGEQFF
TRBV27	CASWTGGSYEQYF
TRBV13	CASSPPTGPSTDTQYF
TRBV7-3	CASSLGTGYGYTF
TRBV15	CATSRGAGGMNEQYF
TRBV5-1	CASSWGGRRSDTQYF
TRBV2	CASSVGQTGELFF
TRBV5-4	CASSPGRPNTGELFF
TRBV6-1	CASSGRTTQYF
TRBV19	CASTLGNTQYF
TRBV15	CATSRDWETQYF
TRBV28	CASSVSHRGHQPQHF
TRBV28	CASSLRTSYGETQYF
TRBV7-9	CASSYPIDTEAFF
TRBV7-9	CASSHRWGTTYEQYF
TRBV7-7	CASSLATGPVRPHNEQFF
TRBV5-1	CASSLDGGGYNEQFF
TRBV5-1	CASSSQGADTQYF
TRBV7-3	CASSYQGLTDTQYF
TRBV7-3	CASSLISGGELFF
TRBV4-3	CASSQGLAGQASYEQYF
TRBV9	CASSVDGTLSANVLTF
TRBV5-6	CASSPPTRVTGELFF
TRBV4-2	CASSQDTSSGADHPYEQYF
TRBV4-2	CASSPSSYTDTQYF
TRBV6-1	CASSEQGHSNQPQHF
TRBV7-2	CASSGAGGSGNTIYF
TRBV19	CASSSPGSETTDTQYF
TRBV19	CASSRQRNYGYTF